This TCR beta chain was observed in a study of beta chain features in type 1 diabetes (dated by TCRdb to 2017 to 2018). Looking at the study overall: Mean age, gender distribution, total cell number and subset yield did not differ between patients and healthy donors. Whereas all 28 donors provided naive and central memory subsets, regulatory and stem cell-like memory subsets were isolated from just 8 patients and about eight healthy donors. A total of 90 million to 120 million sorted cells were examined across all samples, and a strong correlation was observed between cell number per subset and RNA yield. The study compared the TCRB repertoires of sorted circulating CD4+ T cell subsets in recently diagnosed type 1 diabetes patients with those in matched healthy donors. Overall study results and their limits: PCR might favor shorter templates, but patient and control samples were amplified and corrected together, so any skew would affect both groups equally. At VDJ recombination sites, patients with type 1 diabetes made fewer insertions and deleted more nucleotides, a pattern implying thymic rearrangement abnormalities. Naive, central memory and regulatory TCRB repertoires appeared to be more similar among patients than among healthy donors. Sequencing cDNA rather than genomic DNA could over-represent highly expressing activated cells, although activation and CD3 levels did not differ between groups. A moderate but significant shortening of TCRB CDR3 length was observed in type 1 diabetes patients in all four CD4+ subsets. Because small numbers of individuals were included in the HLA sub-analyses, any influence of HLA type on TCRB rearrangement was left unresolved.

This clone was seen repeatedly, ten times or more. Its cognate antigen has yet to be identified. Within one base of it there is no much larger clone, and no base qualities were kept. All of the isolated RNA was reverse transcribed with the High Capacity cDNA Reverse Transcription Kit, so expressed TCRB transcripts were sequenced. Deep immunoSEQ sequencing was applied to naive, central memory and regulatory T cell samples, giving an average of approximately 3.8 million total reads per sample. Sorted cells were lysed in RLT buffer and RNA was extracted with DNase-treated RNeasy Micro or Mini kits, depending on cell number. Each cell subset was processed separately to prevent cross-contamination, with patient and healthy donor samples processed together. Using the immunoSEQ multiplex PCR, TCRB sequences were amplified from cDNA into 87-bp fragments spanning the CDR3 region. Sequencing of the amplicons was done on the Illumina HiSeq platform. The original methods were these. PCR bias was computationally corrected using synthetic template baselines, reads within Hamming distance 2 were collapsed, and singletons that could not be merged were discarded. Reads were aligned against IMGT to assign V, D and J genes, CDR3 length and insertions or deletions at six rearrangement sites. Within each subset, clonotype counts were normalized to the number of sorted cells before true diversity and Gini coefficients were calculated with the tcR R package. The overlap coefficient, calculated on TCRB nucleotide sequences, was used to measure repertoire sharing. Out-of-frame TCRB sequences from naive cells were analyzed to stand in for the pre-selection repertoire. Held by TCRdb, this immuneACCESS table contains in-frame sequences only and omits some clones. Under half of the omission traces to an unresolved V gene where checked; the cause of the rest is unknown. Clone size and the V and J calls come from that table; the DNA yielded D and trimming. This sample lists about 230,000 clones; over 7.5% were detected once. The ten most abundant clones make up 0.03% to 0.04% of the sample.

Each donor gave one peripheral blood draw, averaging roughly 120 mL, which was collected into heparinised tubes. A BD FACSAria II and a panel including CD45RO, CCR7, CD25, CD127, CD95 and CD27 were used to sort naive, central memory, regulatory and stem cell-like memory CD4+ T cells. Purity was above 95% for every sorted population. PBMCs were separated immediately by Lymphoprep density gradient centrifugation and were stained directly, without being cultured. So that batch effects would be minimized, each experiment stained and sorted samples in pairs, pairing one healthy donor with one patient. The CDR3 runs 14 amino acids, cysteine and phenylalanine included. The only DNA kept is the CDR3, 42 bases in frame from the first base. CDR1 and CDR2 (MNHEY, SMNVEV) derive from the germline V gene (reference sequence). V and J are trimmed by 5 bases and 4 bases, and the gene matches miss 3 bases of the junction.

Rearrangement joined TRBV27 to TRBJ2-7; TRBD2 lines up with 12 middle nucleotides. The sequence came from a woman between 18 and 29 years old in good health. Sequenced material: naive CD4+ T cells from blood. Sample cell subset or site, as interpreted from the label and publication: true naive CD4+ T cells. The CDR3 is CASSGLAGKYEQYF. The bases are TGTGCCAGCAGTGGACTAGCGGGGAAATACGAGCAGTACTTC.